The 4 T cell receptor beta chains presented below share a single source sample, sequenced in a study of breast tumors, draining lymph nodes, adjacent tissues. One entry per CDR3 protein, called by TCRdb with MiXCR from the multiplex PCR reads. The data hold tens of thousands of distinct CDR3 sequences, with about 40% observed a single time. The sample consisted of breast tumor tissue. The origin of the receptors is a female donor with breast cancer. Some clones in this sample may be carry-over from other donors' samples.

This clonotype was seen repeatedly, ten times or more. The chain joins TRBV27 to TRBJ1-2, with TRBD1 as a possible D gene (6 bases). With 0 bases removed from V and 8 bases from J, the gap between germline ends came to 10 bases. Germline lookup yields CDR1 MNHEY and CDR2 SMNVEV (reference sequence). CDR3 length: 13 residues. The CDR3 bases are TGTGCCAGCAGTTTATCTAACAGGGTCGGCTACACCTTC. This sequence encodes CASSLSNRVGYTF.

At least ten counts were recorded for this clonotype. The V and J genes are TRBV6-2 or TRBV6-3 and TRBJ2-1; possible D gene TRBD1, 5 bases. This CDR3 is 14 amino acids long. Germline-derived CDR1 and CDR2 are MNHEY and SVGEGT. Trimming pared 9 bases from V and 0 bases from J, leaving 12 bases between. CDR3 sequence reads: CASTRQLSYNEQFF. For the CDR3, the DNA is TGTGCCAGTACCAGACAGCTCTCCTACAATGAGCAGTTCTTC.

Regarding this clonotype: The junction differs from germline at one of its ends, possibly a read error. This chain connects TRBV15 to TRBJ2-3, with D possibly matching TRBD1 (5 bases). Germline CDR1 reads LNHNV; CDR2 reads YYDKDF (reference sequence). The CDR3 consists of 14 residues. The CDR3 here is CATSRDSSTGTQYF. CDR3 nucleotides: TGTGCCACCAGCAGAGATAGTAGCACAGGTACGCAGTATTTT.

This clonotype was detected many times. V usage is TRBV7-2 and J usage is TRBJ2-1, with 9 bases identical to TRBD2. CDR1 and CDR2 from the germline V gene are SGHTA and FQGNSA. After removal of 5 bases from V and 8 bases from J, the junction contained 16 bases not matched to a gene. The CDR3 loop spans 17 amino acids. Here the CDR3 reads CASSPTRLAEKGDEQFF. The CDR3 region has the DNA TGTGCCAGCAGCCCCACCCGACTAGCGGAGAAGGGTGATGAGCAGTTCTTC.